This passage covers 8 T cell receptor beta chains from one sample sequenced in a study of shared clonotypes between healthy human individuals. Sequenced by immunoSEQ multiplex PCR; TCRdb stores in-frame clones only, minus some. The sample comprises a few hundred thousand clones, 87% of which are singletons, and roughly 16% rests with the top ten. The sequencing sample was made of memory CD8+ T cells sorted from blood. Subset described: CD45RO+ cells pooled with CCR7-negative TemRA cells. The receptors here all came from a man aged 18 to 29 in good health.

The chain employs TRBV30 and TRBJ2-3; D is uncertain. This CDR3 region has 13 residues. Looked up from germline, CDR1 is GTSNPN and CDR2 is SVGIG (reference sequence). The germline V and J ends were trimmed by 5 bases and 0 bases, with 9 bases remaining between them. The CDR3 nucleotides read TGTGCCTGGGGAGCAGCGAGCACAGATACGCAGTATTTT. Amino acid sequence: CAWGAASTDTQYF.

The chain combines TRBV6-1 with TRBJ2-7; 7 bases line up with TRBD2. The CDR3 consists of 15 residues. CDR1 and CDR2 from the germline V gene are MNHNS and SASEGT. After removal of 4 bases from V and 3 bases from J, the junction contained 9 bases not matched to a gene. CDR3 DNA: TGTGCCAGCAGTGTAGGTTGGGGAGGGAACTACGAGCAGTACTTC. This encodes CASSVGWGGNYEQYF.

The rearrangement joins TRBV4-3 to TRBJ1-1; a possible D gene is TRBD1 (5 bases). This CDR3 region has 17 residues. Trimming stripped 0 bases from V and 4 bases from J, with 18 bases between. CDR1 and CDR2 from the germline V gene are LGHNA and YSLEER. The CDR3 protein is CASSQDGSTRGGTEAFF. CDR3 coding DNA: TGCGCCAGCAGCCAAGATGGGTCGACGCGTGGGGGCACTGAAGCTTTCTTT.

This rearrangement joins TRBV6-1 to TRBJ2-3; 7 nucleotides line up with TRBD1. The CDR3 runs to 15 residues. The germline CDR1 and CDR2 sequences are MNHNS and SASEGT. The V segment lost 6 bases and the J segment 4 bases; nucleotides outside the gene matches: 10. This CDR3 is CASRKDRTIPDTQYF. In DNA, the CDR3 is TGTGCCAGCAGGAAGGACAGGACAATCCCAGATACGCAGTATTTT.

This chain links TRBV9 with TRBJ1-1; a weak D match, TRBD1 (5 bases). Germline values: CDR1 SGDLS, CDR2 YYNGEE. Trimming took 6 bases from V and 6 from J, leaving 15 bases between them. The CDR3 loop spans 13 amino acids. CDR3 nucleotide sequence: TGTGCCAGCACCAACACAGGCGTGTCTGAAGCTTTCTTT. Its protein product is CASTNTGVSEAFF. The full variable domain, rest sourced from reference TRBV9 and TRBJ1-1, is DSGVTQTPKHLITATGQRVTLRCSPRSGDLSVYWYQQSLDQGLQFLIQYYNGEERAKGNILERFSAQQFPDLHSELNLSSLELGDSALYFCASTNTGVSEAFFGQGTRLTVV.

The V call is TRBV27, the J call TRBJ1-6; D not resolved. V lost 9 bases and J 9 bases, leaving 24 bases between the germline ends. The CDR3 runs 16 residues. Germline V gene lookup returns CDR1 MNHEY and CDR2 SMNVEV (reference sequence). The CDR3 sequence is CARGPGCRHQGSPLHF. As DNA, the CDR3 is TGTGCCAGGGGCCCCGGTTGCCGACACCAAGGTTCACCCCTCCACTTT.

The rearrangement joins TRBV12-2 to TRBJ2-3; the table's D call, TRBD2, was not checked against the DNA. TRBV12-2 is flagged as a pseudogene. CDR3 length equals 15 residues. The CDR3 sequence: CASRLRLASADTQYF. The CDR3 nucleotides are TGTGCAAGTCGCTTAAGGCTAGCGTCGGCAGATACGCAGTATTTT.

The V call is TRBV27, the J call TRBJ1-4, with D maybe TRBD1 (6 bases). Per germline, CDR1 MNHEY and CDR2 SMNVEV (reference sequence). Trimming took off 2 bases at V and 4 bases at J, with 14 bases between the two ends. This CDR3 has 16 residues. This chain's CDR3 is CASSLLVPRGNEKLFF. The CDR3 DNA follows: TGTGCCAGCAGTTTACTAGTCCCCAGGGGTAATGAAAAACTGTTTTTT.